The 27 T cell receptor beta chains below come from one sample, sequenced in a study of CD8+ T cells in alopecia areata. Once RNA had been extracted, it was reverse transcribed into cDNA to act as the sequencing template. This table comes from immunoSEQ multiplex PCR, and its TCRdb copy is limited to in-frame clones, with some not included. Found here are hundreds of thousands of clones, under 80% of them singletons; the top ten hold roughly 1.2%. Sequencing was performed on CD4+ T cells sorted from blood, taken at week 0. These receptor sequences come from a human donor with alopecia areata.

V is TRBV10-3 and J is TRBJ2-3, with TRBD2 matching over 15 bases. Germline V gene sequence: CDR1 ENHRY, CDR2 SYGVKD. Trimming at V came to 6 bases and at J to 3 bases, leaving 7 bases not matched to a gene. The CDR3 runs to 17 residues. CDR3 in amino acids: CAIRSGLAGGGTDTQYF. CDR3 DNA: TGTGCCATCAGATCGGGACTAGCGGGGGGCGGGACAGATACGCAGTATTTT.

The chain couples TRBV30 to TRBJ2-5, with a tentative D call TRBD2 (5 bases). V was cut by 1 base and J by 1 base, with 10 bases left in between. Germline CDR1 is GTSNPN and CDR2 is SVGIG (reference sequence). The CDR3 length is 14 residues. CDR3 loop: CAWSGLDSQETQYF. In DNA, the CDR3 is TGTGCCTGGAGTGGCTTGGACTCCCAAGAGACCCAGTACTTC.

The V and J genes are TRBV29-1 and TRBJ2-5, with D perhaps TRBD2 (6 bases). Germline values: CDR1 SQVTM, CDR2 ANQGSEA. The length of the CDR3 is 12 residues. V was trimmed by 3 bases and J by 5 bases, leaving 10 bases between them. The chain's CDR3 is CSVDPGRETQYF. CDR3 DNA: TGCAGCGTTGATCCAGGGAGGGAGACCCAGTACTTC.

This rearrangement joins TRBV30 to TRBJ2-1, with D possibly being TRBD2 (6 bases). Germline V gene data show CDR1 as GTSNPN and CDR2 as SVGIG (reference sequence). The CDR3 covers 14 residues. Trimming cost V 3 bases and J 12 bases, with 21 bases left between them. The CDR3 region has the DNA TGTGCCTGGAGCTGGGCTAGCGCGAACCCAAGGCAGTTCTTC. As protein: CAWSWASANPRQFF.

CDR3 sequence reads: CASSVDPQANNSPLHF. The CDR3 DNA is TGTGCCAGCAGCGTAGACCCACAAGCTAATAATTCACCCCTCCACTTT. This chain connects TRBV9 to TRBJ1-6, with unresolved D. The CDR3 contains 16 residues. Germline-derived CDR1 and CDR2 are SGDLS and YYNGEE. Trimming took 0 bases from V and 5 from J, leaving 12 bases between them.

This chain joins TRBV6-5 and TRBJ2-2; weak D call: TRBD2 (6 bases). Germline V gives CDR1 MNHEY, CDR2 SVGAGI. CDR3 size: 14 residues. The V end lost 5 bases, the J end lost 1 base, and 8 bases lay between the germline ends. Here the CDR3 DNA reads TGTGCCAGCAGTAAGGGACTGAACACCGGGGAGCTGTTTTTT. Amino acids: CASSKGLNTGELFF.

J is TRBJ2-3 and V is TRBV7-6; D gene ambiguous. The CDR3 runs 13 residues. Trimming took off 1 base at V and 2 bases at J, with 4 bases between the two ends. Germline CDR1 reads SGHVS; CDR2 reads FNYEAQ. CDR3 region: CASSLGHTDTQYF. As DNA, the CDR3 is TGTGCCAGCAGCTTAGGGCACACAGATACGCAGTATTTT. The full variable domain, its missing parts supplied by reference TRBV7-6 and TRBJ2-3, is GAGVSQSPRYKVTKRGQDVALRCDPISGHVSLYWYRQALGQGPEFLTYFNYEAQQDKSGLPNDRFSAERPEGSISTLTIQRTEQRDSAMYRCASSLGHTDTQYFGPGTRLTVL.

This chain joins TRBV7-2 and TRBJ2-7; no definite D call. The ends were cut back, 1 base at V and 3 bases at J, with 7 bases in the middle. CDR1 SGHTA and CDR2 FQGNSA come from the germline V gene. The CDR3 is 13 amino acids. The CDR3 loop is CASSLVSSYEQYF. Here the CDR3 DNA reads TGTGCCAGCAGCTTAGTGTCCAGCTACGAGCAGTACTTC.

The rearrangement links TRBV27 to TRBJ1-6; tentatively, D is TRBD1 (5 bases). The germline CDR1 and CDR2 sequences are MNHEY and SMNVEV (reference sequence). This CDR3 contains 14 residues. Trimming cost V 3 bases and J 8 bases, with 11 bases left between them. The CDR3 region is CASSLAGFHSPLHF. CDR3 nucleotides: TGTGCCAGCAGTTTGGCAGGGTTCCATTCACCCCTCCACTTT.

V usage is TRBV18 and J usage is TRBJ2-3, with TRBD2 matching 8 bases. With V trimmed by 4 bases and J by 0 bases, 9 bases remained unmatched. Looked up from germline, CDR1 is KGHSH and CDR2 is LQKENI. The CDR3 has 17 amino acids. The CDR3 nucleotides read TGTGCCAGCTCACGGCCAGCGGGGGACCCTAGCACAGATACGCAGTATTTT. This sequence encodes CASSRPAGDPSTDTQYF.

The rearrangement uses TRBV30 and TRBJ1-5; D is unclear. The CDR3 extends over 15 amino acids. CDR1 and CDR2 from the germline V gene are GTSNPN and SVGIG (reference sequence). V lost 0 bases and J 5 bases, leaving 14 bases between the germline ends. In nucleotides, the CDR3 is TGTGCCTGGAGTGTCCGGCGCCAAAACCATCAGCCCCAGCATTTT. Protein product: CAWSVRRQNHQPQHF.

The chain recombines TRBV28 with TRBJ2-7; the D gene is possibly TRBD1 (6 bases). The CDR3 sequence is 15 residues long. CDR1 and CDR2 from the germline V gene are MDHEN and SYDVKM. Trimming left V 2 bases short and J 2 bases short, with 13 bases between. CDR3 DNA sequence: TGTGCCAGCAGTTTAGGGCGACAGGCACCCTACGAGCAGTACTTC. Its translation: CASSLGRQAPYEQYF.

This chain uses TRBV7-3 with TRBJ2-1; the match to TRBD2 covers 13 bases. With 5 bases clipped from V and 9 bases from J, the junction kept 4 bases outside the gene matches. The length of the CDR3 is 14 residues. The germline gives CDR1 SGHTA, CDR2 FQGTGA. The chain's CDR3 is CASSRTSGGLEQFF. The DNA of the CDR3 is TGTGCCAGCAGCCGGACTAGCGGGGGACTTGAGCAGTTCTTC.

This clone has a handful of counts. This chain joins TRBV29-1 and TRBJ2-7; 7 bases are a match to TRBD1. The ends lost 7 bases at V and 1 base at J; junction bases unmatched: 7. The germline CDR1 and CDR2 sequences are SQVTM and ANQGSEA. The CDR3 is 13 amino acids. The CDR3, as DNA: TGCAGCGCCCTGACAGGGCGATCCTACGAGCAGTACTTC. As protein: CSALTGRSYEQYF.

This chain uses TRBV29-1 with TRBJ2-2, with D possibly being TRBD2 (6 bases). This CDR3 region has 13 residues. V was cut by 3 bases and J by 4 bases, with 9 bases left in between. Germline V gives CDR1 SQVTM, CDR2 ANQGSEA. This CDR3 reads CSVDPSATGELFF. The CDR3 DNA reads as TGCAGCGTTGACCCTAGCGCCACCGGGGAGCTGTTTTTT.

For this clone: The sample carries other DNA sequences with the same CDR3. The CDR3 DNA reads as TGTGCCTGGAGTGTAGGGGGACAGGGTCCACCCCTCCACTTT. It codes for CAWSVGGQGPPLHF. J is TRBJ1-6 and V is TRBV30; TRBD1 aligns across 9 bases. Trimming cost V 0 bases and J 11 bases; bases outside gene matches: 5. CDR3 length: 14 amino acids. The germline CDR1 and CDR2 sequences are GTSNPN and SVGIG (reference sequence).

Here the CDR3 reads CASSQEASGGPLYNEQFF. The CDR3 nucleotides are TGCGCCAGCAGCCAAGAGGCTAGCGGGGGGCCCCTCTACAATGAGCAGTTCTTC. The chain uses TRBV4-1 and TRBJ2-1, with TRBD2 matching 11 bases. The V gene end was trimmed by 0 bases and the J gene end by 3 bases; junction bases not matched to a gene: 7. The CDR3 spans 18 residues. Germline values: CDR1 MGHRA, CDR2 YSYEKL.

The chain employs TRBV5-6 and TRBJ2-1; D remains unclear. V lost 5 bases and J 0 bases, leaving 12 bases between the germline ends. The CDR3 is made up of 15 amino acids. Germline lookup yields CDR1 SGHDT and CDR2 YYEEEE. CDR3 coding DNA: TGTGCCAGCAGGCCTAGGGTCGGCTCCTACAATGAGCAGTTCTTC. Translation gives CASRPRVGSYNEQFF.

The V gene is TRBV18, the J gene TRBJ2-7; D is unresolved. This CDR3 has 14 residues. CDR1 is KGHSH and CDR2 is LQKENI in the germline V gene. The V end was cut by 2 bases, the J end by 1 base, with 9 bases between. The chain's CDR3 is CASSPSVGSYEQYF. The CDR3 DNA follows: TGTGCCAGCTCACCAAGCGTTGGGTCCTACGAGCAGTACTTC. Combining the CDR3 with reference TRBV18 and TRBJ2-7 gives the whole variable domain NAGVMQNPRHLVRRRGQEARLRCSPMKGHSHVYWYRQLPEEGLKFMVYLQKENIIDESGMPKERFSAEFPKEGPSILRIQQVVRGDSAAYFCASSPSVGSYEQYFGPGTRLTVT.

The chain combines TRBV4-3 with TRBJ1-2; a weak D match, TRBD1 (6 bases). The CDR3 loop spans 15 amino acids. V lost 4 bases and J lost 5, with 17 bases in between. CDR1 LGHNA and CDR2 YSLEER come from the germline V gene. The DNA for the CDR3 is TGCGCCAGCAGCCCAGTCTCGGGGGCAACTTATGGCTACACCTTC. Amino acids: CASSPVSGATYGYTF.

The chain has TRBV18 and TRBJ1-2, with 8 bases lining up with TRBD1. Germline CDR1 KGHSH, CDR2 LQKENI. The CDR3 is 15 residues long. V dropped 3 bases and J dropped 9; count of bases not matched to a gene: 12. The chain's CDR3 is CASSPFEGSGGSYTF. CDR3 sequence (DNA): TGTGCCAGCTCACCTTTTGAGGGCTCAGGGGGCAGCTACACCTTC.

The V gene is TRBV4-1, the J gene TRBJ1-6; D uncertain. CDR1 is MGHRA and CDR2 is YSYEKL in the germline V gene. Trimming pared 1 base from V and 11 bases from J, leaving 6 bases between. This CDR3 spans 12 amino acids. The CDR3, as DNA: TGCGCCAGCAGCCAAGGTACCCCACCCCTCCACTTT. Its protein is CASSQGTPPLHF.

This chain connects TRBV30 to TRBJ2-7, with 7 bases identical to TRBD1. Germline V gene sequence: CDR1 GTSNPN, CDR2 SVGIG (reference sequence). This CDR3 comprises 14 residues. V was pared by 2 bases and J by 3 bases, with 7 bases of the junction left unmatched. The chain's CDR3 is CAWSRDSSNYEQYF. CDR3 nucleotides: TGTGCCTGGAGTAGGGACAGTTCAAACTACGAGCAGTACTTC.

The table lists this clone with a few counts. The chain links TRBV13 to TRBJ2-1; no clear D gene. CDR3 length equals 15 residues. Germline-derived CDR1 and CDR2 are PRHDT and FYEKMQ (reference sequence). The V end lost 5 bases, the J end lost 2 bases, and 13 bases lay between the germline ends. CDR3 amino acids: CASSPRLGAYNEQFF. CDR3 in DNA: TGTGCCAGCAGCCCCCGCCTGGGCGCCTACAATGAGCAGTTCTTC.

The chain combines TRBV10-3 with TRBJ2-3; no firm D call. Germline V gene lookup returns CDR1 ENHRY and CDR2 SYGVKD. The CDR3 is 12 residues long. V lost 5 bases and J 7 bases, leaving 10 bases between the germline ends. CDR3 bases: TGTGCCATCAGTTCGGACGGGTATACGCAGTATTTT. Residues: CAISSDGYTQYF.

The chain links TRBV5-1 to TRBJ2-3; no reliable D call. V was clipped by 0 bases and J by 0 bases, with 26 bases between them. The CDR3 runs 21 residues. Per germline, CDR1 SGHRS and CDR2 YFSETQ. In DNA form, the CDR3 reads TGCGCCAGCAGCTTGGTAATCGATGGCGCAGGAGTGAAATCTAGCACAGATACGCAGTATTTT. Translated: CASSLVIDGAGVKSSTDTQYF.

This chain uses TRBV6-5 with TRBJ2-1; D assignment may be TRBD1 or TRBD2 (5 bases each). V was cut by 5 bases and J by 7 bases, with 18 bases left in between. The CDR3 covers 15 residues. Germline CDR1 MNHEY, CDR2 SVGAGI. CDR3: CASSTLGSRGNEQFF. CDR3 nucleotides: TGTGCCAGCAGTACCCTTGGCTCGAGGGGAAATGAGCAGTTCTTC.